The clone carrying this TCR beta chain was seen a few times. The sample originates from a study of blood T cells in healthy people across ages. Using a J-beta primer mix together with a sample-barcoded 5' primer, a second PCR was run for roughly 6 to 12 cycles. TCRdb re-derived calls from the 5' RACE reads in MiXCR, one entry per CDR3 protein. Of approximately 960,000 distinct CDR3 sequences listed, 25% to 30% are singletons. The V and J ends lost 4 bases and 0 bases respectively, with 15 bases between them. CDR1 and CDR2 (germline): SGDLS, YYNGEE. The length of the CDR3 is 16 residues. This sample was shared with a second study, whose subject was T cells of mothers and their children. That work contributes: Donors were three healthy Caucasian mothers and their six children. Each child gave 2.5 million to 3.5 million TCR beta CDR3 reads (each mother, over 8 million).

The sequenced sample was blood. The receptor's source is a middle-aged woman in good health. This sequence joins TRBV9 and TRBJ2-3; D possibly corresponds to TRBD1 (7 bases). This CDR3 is CASSSHGGQSTDTQYF. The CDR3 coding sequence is TGTGCCAGCAGCTCCCACGGGGGACAGAGCACAGATACGCAGTATTTT. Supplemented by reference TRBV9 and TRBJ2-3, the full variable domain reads DSGVTQTPKHLITATGQRVTLRCSPRSGDLSVYWYQQSLDQGLQFLIQYYNGEERAKGNILERFSAQQFPDLHSELNLSSLELGDSALYFCASSSHGGQSTDTQYFGPGTRLTVL.